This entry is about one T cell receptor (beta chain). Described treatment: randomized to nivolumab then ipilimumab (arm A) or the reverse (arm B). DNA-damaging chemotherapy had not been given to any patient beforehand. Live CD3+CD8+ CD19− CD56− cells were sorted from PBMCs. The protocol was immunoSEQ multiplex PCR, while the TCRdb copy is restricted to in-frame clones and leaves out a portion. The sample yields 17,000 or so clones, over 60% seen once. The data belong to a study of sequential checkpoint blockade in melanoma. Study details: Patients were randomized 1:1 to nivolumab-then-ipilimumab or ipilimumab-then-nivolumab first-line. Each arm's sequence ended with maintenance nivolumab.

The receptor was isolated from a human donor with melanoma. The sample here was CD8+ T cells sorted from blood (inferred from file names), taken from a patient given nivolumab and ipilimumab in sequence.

CDR3 bases: TGTGCCAGCAGCTTGGTCATCCAGGGGGTTGAGACCCAGTACTTC. Its protein is CASSLVIQGVETQYF. The rearrangement joins TRBV6-6 to TRBJ2-5; TRBD1 agrees at 7 bases. The length of the CDR3 is 15 residues. The germline V gene has CDR1 MNHNY and CDR2 SVGAGI (reference sequence). The V and J ends lost 6 bases and 5 bases, in that order; junction bases with no gene match: 12.